The present TCR beta chain was sequenced within a study of spatial heterogeneity in lung cancer. There are many counts of this clonotype. Its antigen is undetermined. Time point noted: blood at routine non-recurrence follow-up after resection. Unsorted samples of tumor, nontumor lung or frozen PBMC had their whole RNA sequenced. All TCR cDNA molecules were individually tagged with a unique molecular identifier. TCRdb analysed the 5' RACE reads with MiXCR anew, one entry per CDR3 protein. Counted here are some 120,000 distinct CDR3 sequences, about 12% occurring once; the ten biggest clones make up roughly 17%. Whole-study results and caveats: Blood contained ubiquitous expanded tumor TCRs more at resection than at follow-up.

The V gene's germline CDR1 is SGHAT and CDR2 FQNNGV. CDR3 length equals 14 residues. V gave up 7 bases and J gave up 2 bases; unmatched junction bases: 5. The chain combines TRBV11-2 with TRBJ2-3; 8 bases are a match to TRBD2. The material sequenced was PBMCs, taken at follow-up. This receptor was taken from a male donor with early-stage non-small cell lung cancer. The CDR3 DNA is TGTGCCAGCAAAATAGCGGGGCCCACAGATACGCAGTATTTT. It translates to CASKIAGPTDTQYF.